A single sample is the source of the 25 T cell receptor beta chains below, sequenced in a study of T cell clonotyping in hematopoietic cell transplantation. TCRdb's copy holds only in-frame clones and misses some; the assay was immunoSEQ multiplex PCR. The sample contains approximately 41,000 clones, 85% of which appear only once. Time point: recipient sample about 28 days before transplant, after cytoreduction. The specimen was peripheral blood mononuclear cells, collected before stem cell transplant. The receptors shown here come from a man aged 55 to 70 with acute myeloid leukemia. Some clones in this sample may be carry-over from other donors' samples.

The rearrangement joins TRBV30 to TRBJ1-5; TRBD1 matches 7 bases. CDR3 length equals 13 residues. The V segment lost 5 bases and the J segment 6 bases; nucleotides outside the gene matches: 7. CDR1 and CDR2 from the germline V gene are GTSNPN and SVGIG (reference sequence). CDR3 sequence: CAWSGGGGQPQHF. The CDR3 nucleotides read TGTGCCTGGTCAGGGGGGGGCGGTCAGCCCCAGCATTTT.

CDR3 DNA sequence: TGCGCCAGCAGCTCAACCTTGGACAGGGCGTCGGGCAATGGCTACACCTTC. This sequence encodes CASSSTLDRASGNGYTF. This chain uses TRBV5-1 with TRBJ1-2; 8 positions agree with TRBD1. The germline CDR1 and CDR2 sequences are SGHRS and YFSETQ. With V trimmed by 3 bases and J by 6 bases, 16 bases remained unmatched. This CDR3 region has 17 residues.

The genes are TRBV14 and TRBJ2-7; D perhaps matches TRBD1 (5 bases). The CDR3 consists of 15 residues. CDR1 SGHDN and CDR2 FVKESK come from the germline V gene. V was trimmed by 1 base and J by 4 bases, leaving 14 bases between them. The DNA of the CDR3 is TGTGCCAGCAGCCAAGGGGCAGGGATTGGGTACGAGCAGTACTTC. Translating it yields CASSQGAGIGYEQYF. Looking up the rest from reference TRBV14 and TRBJ2-7 gives the full variable domain: EAGVTQFPSHSVIEKGQTVTLRCDPISGHDNLYWYRRVMGKEIKFLLHFVKESKQDESGMPNNRFLAERTGGTYSTLKVQPAELEDSGVYFCASSQGAGIGYEQYFGPGTRLTVT.

The V call is TRBV27, the J call TRBJ1-5; D is possibly TRBD1 (6 bases). Germline V gene sequence: CDR1 MNHEY, CDR2 SMNVEV (reference sequence). CDR3 length equals 15 residues. Between the trimmed V and J ends, which lost 1 base and 6 bases, there was a span of 13 bases. Written as DNA, the CDR3 is TGTGCCAGCAGTTTATGGCGACAGGCGGGTCAGCCCCAGCATTTT. This encodes CASSLWRQAGQPQHF.

In this sample, this clone turned up a few times. This CDR3 is CATAGYEQYF. The CDR3 DNA reads TGTGCGACCGCGGGCTACGAGCAGTACTTC. This chain connects TRBV7-2 to TRBJ2-7, with D possibly being TRBD2 (5 bases). The CDR3 has 10 residues. The germline V gene has CDR1 SGHTA and CDR2 FQGNSA.

The chain uses TRBV19 and TRBJ2-7, with 9 bases aligning to TRBD1. CDR1 is LNHDA and CDR2 is SQIVND in the germline V gene (reference sequence). The junction had 8 bases not matched to a gene; V was cut back by 7 bases and J by 1 base. The CDR3 contains 15 residues. The CDR3 sequence is CASNPRTGASYEQYF. The CDR3 DNA follows: TGTGCCAGTAACCCCCGGACAGGGGCATCCTACGAGCAGTACTTC.

The rearrangement uses TRBV5-1 and TRBJ2-7, with a tentative D call TRBD1 (6 bases). CDR3 length: 15 residues. The V gene lost 3 bases and the J gene lost 2 bases, with 15 bases spanning the gap. Germline V gives CDR1 SGHRS, CDR2 YFSETQ. CDR3 region: CASSSRDNRPYEQYF. Here the CDR3 DNA reads TGCGCCAGCAGCTCCCGGGACAATCGCCCCTACGAGCAGTACTTC.

This chain links TRBV11-3 with TRBJ2-1; no reliable D call. Germline V gives CDR1 SGHNT, CDR2 YENEEA. Trimming left V 5 bases short and J 0 bases short, with 17 bases between. This CDR3 contains 17 residues. The DNA of the CDR3 is TGTGCCAGCAGCCCCCGGGCCCGCAAAAGCTCCTACAATGAGCAGTTCTTC. Protein: CASSPRARKSSYNEQFF.

The rearrangement links TRBV4-3 to TRBJ1-6; possible D gene TRBD1, 5 bases. Trimming took off 0 bases at V and 0 bases at J, with 15 bases between the two ends. This CDR3 contains 19 residues. CDR1 LGHNA and CDR2 YSLEER come from the germline V gene. In DNA form, the CDR3 reads TGCGCCAGCAGCCAAGATCATGTAAGGGGTAGCTCCTATAATTCACCCCTCCACTTT. Translating gives CASSQDHVRGSSYNSPLHF.

The CDR3 loop reads CASSVLSGYYGYTF. The CDR3 DNA follows: TGTGCCAGCAGCGTACTTTCGGGGTACTATGGCTACACCTTC. J is TRBJ1-2 and V is TRBV9; D is ambiguous. Germline CDR1 is SGDLS and CDR2 is YYNGEE. Trimming left V 1 base short and J 3 bases short, with 10 bases between. The CDR3 covers 14 residues. Full variable domain (missing parts from reference TRBV9 and TRBJ1-2): DSGVTQTPKHLITATGQRVTLRCSPRSGDLSVYWYQQSLDQGLQFLIQYYNGEERAKGNILERFSAQQFPDLHSELNLSSLELGDSALYFCASSVLSGYYGYTFGSGTRLTVV.

This clone was picked up one time. The chain links TRBV5-6 to TRBJ1-1; D possibly corresponds to TRBD1 (5 bases). The CDR3 spans 15 residues. CDR1 and CDR2 (germline): SGHDT, YYEEEE. The ends were cut back, 0 bases at V and 3 bases at J, with 12 bases in the middle. In DNA, the CDR3 is TGTGCCAGCAGCTTGGGGACAAGACCGGACACTGAAGCTTTCTTT. Its protein is CASSLGTRPDTEAFF.

This sequence joins TRBV7-2 and TRBJ2-5, with D unclear. V was clipped by 5 bases and J by 5 bases, with 9 bases between them. The CDR3 has 12 amino acids. The V gene's germline CDR1 is SGHTA and CDR2 FQGNSA. The CDR3 sequence is CASSPTVETQYF. CDR3 bases: TGTGCCAGCAGCCCGACGGTGGAGACCCAGTACTTC.

The chain is built from TRBV5-4 and TRBJ2-3; no reliable D call. Trimming stripped 2 bases from V and 2 bases from J, with 12 bases between. Germline V lookup: CDR1 SGHNT, CDR2 YYREEE (reference sequence). The CDR3 totals 15 residues. This CDR3 reads CASSFLLGSTDTQYF. CDR3 in DNA: TGTGCCAGCAGCTTTCTCCTCGGTTCCACAGATACGCAGTATTTT.

The chain joins TRBV7-3 to TRBJ1-2; perhaps TRBD1 as D (6 bases). V lost 8 bases and J 6 bases, leaving 13 bases between the germline ends. This CDR3 spans 12 amino acids. Germline V gives CDR1 SGHTA, CDR2 FQGTGA. The DNA for the CDR3 is TGTGCCAGCGGCGAGGGGGTTGATGGCTACACCTTC. Its translation: CASGEGVDGYTF. The entire variable domain, with the rest obtained from reference TRBV7-3 and TRBJ1-2, is as follows: GAGVSQTPSNKVTEKGKYVELRCDPISGHTALYWYRQSLGQGPEFLIYFQGTGAADDSGLPNDRFFAVRPEGSVSTLKIQRTERGDSAVYLCASGEGVDGYTFGSGTRLTVV.

The chain links TRBV5-4 to TRBJ1-2; D is undetermined. CDR3 length equals 12 residues. From germline, CDR1 is SGHNT and CDR2 YYREEE (reference sequence). Trimming removed 4 bases at V and 9 bases at J, with 13 bases between. DNA of the CDR3: TGTGCCAGCAGCACCTTCCCCGGAAGCTACACCTTC. Translated, it gives CASSTFPGSYTF.

This clone was seen just once. The chain carries TRBV19 and TRBJ1-5; no firm D call. The germline gives CDR1 LNHDA, CDR2 SQIVND (reference sequence). The V gene lost 4 bases and the J gene lost 2 bases, with 6 bases spanning the gap. The CDR3 totals 13 residues. Here the CDR3 reads CASSNVGNQPQHF. In DNA form, the CDR3 reads TGTGCCAGTAGTAATGTGGGCAATCAGCCCCAGCATTTT.

This clone has a handful of counts. This chain connects TRBV29-1 to TRBJ1-2; D gene unclear. Trimming stripped 6 bases from V and 1 base from J, with 9 bases between. The CDR3 totals 12 residues. CDR1 is SQVTM and CDR2 is ANQGSEA in the germline V gene. The CDR3 bases are TGCAGCGTGGGAGGGATTAACTATGGCTACACCTTC. Translating it yields CSVGGINYGYTF.

The gene calls are TRBV2 and TRBJ2-5; weak D call: TRBD2 (5 bases). The CDR3 consists of 14 residues. V lost 11 bases and J lost 2, with 18 bases in between. Germline CDR1 and CDR2: SNHLY and FYNNEI. The CDR3 DNA reads as TGTGCCTTGGGGAGTTTGAGAGGTCAAGAGACCCAGTACTTC. Translated: CALGSLRGQETQYF.

This chain uses TRBV5-4 with TRBJ2-2; TRBD2 matches at 8 bases. The germline CDR1 and CDR2 sequences are SGHNT and YYREEE (reference sequence). Trimming took 2 bases from V and 1 from J; bases not matched to a gene: 4. The CDR3 extends over 16 amino acids. For the CDR3, the DNA is TGTGCCAGCAGCTTTCCCCGGGGGGGGAACACCGGGGAGCTGTTTTTT. Translating it yields CASSFPRGGNTGELFF.

This clone occurred a few times. The chain links TRBV30 to TRBJ2-5; tentative D call: TRBD1 (7 bases). This CDR3 comprises 14 residues. The germline V gene has CDR1 GTSNPN and CDR2 SVGIG (reference sequence). V gave up 3 bases and J gave up 5 bases, with 16 bases separating them. CDR3 protein: CAWSEGGGRETQYF. The DNA for the CDR3 is TGTGCCTGGAGCGAAGGAGGGGGCCGGGAGACCCAGTACTTC.

This chain links TRBV7-9 with TRBJ2-7; no clear D gene. The CDR3 is 12 residues long. Between the trimmed V and J ends, which lost 3 bases and 4 bases, there was a span of 7 bases. The germline V gene encodes CDR1 SEHNR and CDR2 FQNEAQ (reference sequence). In nucleotides, the CDR3 is TGTGCCAGCAGCTTTGGATGGTACGAGCAGTACTTC. Translated, it gives CASSFGWYEQYF. The whole variable domain, filled in from reference TRBV7-9 and TRBJ2-7, reads DTGVSQNPRHKITKRGQNVTFRCDPISEHNRLYWYRQTLGQGPEFLTYFQNEAQLEKSRLLSDRFSAERPKGSFSTLEIQRTEQGDSAMYLCASSFGWYEQYFGPGTRLTVT.

The chain joins TRBV29-1 to TRBJ1-2; D is unresolved. Germline V gene sequence: CDR1 SQVTM, CDR2 ANQGSEA. Trimming removed 0 bases from V and 4 bases from J, with 12 bases in between. The CDR3 is 14 residues long. The CDR3 DNA is TGCAGCGTTGAAGATCCCCCGGGCTCCTATGGCTACACCTTC. This gives the protein CSVEDPPGSYGYTF.

About this clone itself: At one boundary the junction diverges from the germline segment, which might be a read error. The chain combines TRBV7-3 with TRBJ2-1, with D tentatively TRBD2 (7 bases). There are 11 residues in the CDR3. From germline, CDR1 is SGHTA and CDR2 FQGTGA. The CDR3 region has the DNA TGTGCCAGCAGCTTAGGGCGGGGGCTGGTCTTC. It codes for CASSLGRGLVF.

This chain connects TRBV7-3 to TRBJ2-1; no clear D gene. Germline CDR1 SGHTA, CDR2 FQGTGA. There are 17 residues in the CDR3. The V end lost 4 bases, the J end lost 0 bases, and 16 bases lay between the germline ends. CDR3 nucleotides: TGTGCCAGCAGCTCGATTGTTCTAGGGTCCTCCTACAATGAGCAGTTCTTC. Its translation: CASSSIVLGSSYNEQFF.

The J gene is TRBJ1-5, the V gene TRBV2; D may be TRBD1 (6 bases). V was shortened by 5 bases and J by 6 bases, with 23 bases between the two germline ends. Per the germline V gene, CDR1 is SNHLY and CDR2 is FYNNEI. The CDR3 totals 17 residues. CDR3: CASSHTFGDIGSQPQHF. The CDR3 DNA follows: TGTGCCAGCAGTCACACTTTCGGGGACATCGGGAGTCAGCCCCAGCATTTT.